Listed below are T cell receptor beta chains from one sample, sequenced in a study of T cells in Graves' hyperthyroidism and ophthalmopathy. MiXCR, applied by TCRdb to the multiplex PCR reads, yields one record per CDR3 protein. The data hold 450,000 to 600,000 distinct CDR3 sequences, with about 14% observed a single time. Sequencing was carried out using blood. The receptors shown here come from a woman aged 35 to 49 with Graves' hyperthyroidism. The CDR3 runs from the conserved cysteine through the conserved F or W. D genes are given only for firm matches. Not all rows give a size; the values are once, few, many and, for expanded clones, a class.

clone size: .
J gene: TRBJ2-6
D gene: .
V gene: TRBV2
CDR3 protein: CASQWLNSGANVLTF
CDR3 DNA: TGTGCCAGCCAATGGTTGAACTCTGGGGCCAACGTCCTGACTTTC

clone size: .
J gene: TRBJ2-2
D gene: TRBD2
V gene: TRBV5-5
CDR3 protein: CASGRGGSSGELFF
CDR3 DNA: TGTGCCAGCGGTAGGGGAGGGTCTTCCGGGGAGCTGTTTTTT

clone size: .
J gene: TRBJ1-1
D gene: .
V gene: TRBV29-1
CDR3 protein: CSATSGTEAFF
CDR3 DNA: TGCAGCGCCACTTCGGGCACTGAAGCTTTCTTT

clone size: .
J gene: TRBJ1-1
D gene: TRBD1
V gene: TRBV6-2/TRBV6-3
CDR3 protein: CASSYSWTGDTEAFF
CDR3 DNA: TGTGCCAGCAGTTACTCGTGGACAGGGGATACTGAAGCTTTCTTT

clone size: many
J gene: TRBJ2-3
D gene: .
V gene: TRBV7-3
CDR3 protein: CASSLLGPGLFGGTDTQYF
CDR3 DNA: TGTGCCAGCAGCTTATTGGGCCCCGGACTTTTCGGAGGCACAGATACGCAGTATTTT

clone size: few
J gene: TRBJ2-1
D gene: .
V gene: TRBV10-1
CDR3 protein: CASRPIPDRERVDEQFF
CDR3 DNA: TGCGCCAGCAGACCCATTCCTGACAGGGAGCGGGTCGATGAGCAGTTCTTC

clone size: many
J gene: TRBJ1-1
D gene: TRBD1
V gene: TRBV7-2
CDR3 protein: CASSLVWTGGWTEAFF
CDR3 DNA: TGTGCCAGCAGCTTAGTTTGGACAGGGGGTTGGACTGAAGCTTTCTTT

clone size: few
J gene: TRBJ1-2
D gene: .
V gene: TRBV30
CDR3 protein: CAWSDGQLNFYGYTF
CDR3 DNA: TGTGCCTGGAGCGATGGACAGTTGAACTTCTATGGCTACACCTTC

clone size: many
J gene: TRBJ2-1
D gene: .
V gene: TRBV11-2
CDR3 protein: CASSSRTGADEQFF
CDR3 DNA: TGTGCCAGCAGCTCAAGAACAGGTGCGGATGAGCAGTTCTTC

clone size: few
J gene: TRBJ2-5
D gene: TRBD2
V gene: TRBV13
CDR3 protein: CASTPPSGFQETQYF
CDR3 DNA: TGTGCCAGCACCCCCCCTAGCGGGTTCCAAGAGACCCAGTACTTC

clone size: many
J gene: TRBJ2-5
D gene: .
V gene: TRBV6-1
CDR3 protein: CASSQASPEFSQYF
CDR3 DNA: TGTGCCAGCAGTCAGGCTAGCCCGGAATTCTCCCAGTACTTC

clone size: .
J gene: TRBJ2-1
D gene: .
V gene: TRBV18
CDR3 protein: CASSQRSGGGDEQFF
CDR3 DNA: TGTGCCAGCTCTCAGCGCTCCGGTGGAGGCGATGAGCAGTTCTTC

clone size: many
J gene: TRBJ1-1
D gene: TRBD1
V gene: TRBV11-2
CDR3 protein: CASSLQGVNTEAFF
CDR3 DNA: TGTGCCAGCAGTCTACAGGGGGTGAACACTGAAGCTTTCTTT

clone size: .
J gene: TRBJ2-3
D gene: TRBD2
V gene: TRBV29-1
CDR3 protein: CSVPGTSGGSTDTQYF
CDR3 DNA: TGCAGCGTCCCCGGGACTAGCGGGGGTAGCACAGATACGCAGTATTTT

clone size: .
J gene: TRBJ2-7
D gene: .
V gene: TRBV27
CDR3 protein: CASSHSSLPYEQYF
CDR3 DNA: TGTGCCAGCAGTCACTCCAGCCTTCCCTACGAGCAGTACTTC

clone size: many
J gene: TRBJ1-3
D gene: .
V gene: TRBV9
CDR3 protein: CASSVDGNTIYF
CDR3 DNA: TGTGCCAGCAGCGTAGACGGAAACACCATATATTTT

clone size: many
J gene: TRBJ1-1
D gene: .
V gene: TRBV20-1
CDR3 protein: CSGHKPGPSEAFF
CDR3 DNA: TGCAGTGGCCACAAGCCAGGGCCGTCTGAAGCTTTCTTT

clone size: .
J gene: TRBJ1-5
D gene: .
V gene: TRBV7-2
CDR3 protein: CASSLLAGNSNQPQHF
CDR3 DNA: TGTGCCAGCAGCTTGTTAGCGGGGAATAGCAATCAGCCCCAGCATTTT

clone size: .
J gene: TRBJ2-3
D gene: .
V gene: TRBV6-1
CDR3 protein: CASSPLASLGDTQYF
CDR3 DNA: TGTGCCAGCAGTCCCCTGGCGTCCCTGGGAGATACGCAGTATTTT

clone size: many
J gene: TRBJ2-1
D gene: TRBD2
V gene: TRBV30
CDR3 protein: CAWSEGLAGDNEQFF
CDR3 DNA: TGTGCCTGGAGCGAGGGACTAGCGGGAGACAATGAGCAGTTCTTC

clone size: many
J gene: TRBJ1-2
D gene: .
V gene: TRBV11-1
CDR3 protein: CASSPRGRDGYTF
CDR3 DNA: TGTGCCAGCAGCCCGCGCGGGAGGGATGGCTACACCTTC

clone size: few
J gene: TRBJ2-5
D gene: .
V gene: TRBV19
CDR3 protein: CASRPDSLGTQYF
CDR3 DNA: TGTGCCAGTAGACCCGACAGTTTGGGAACCCAGTACTTC

clone size: many
J gene: TRBJ2-3
D gene: .
V gene: TRBV5-1
CDR3 protein: CASSLDYGDRSTDTQYF
CDR3 DNA: TGCGCCAGCAGCTTGGATTATGGGGATCGGAGCACAGATACGCAGTATTTT

clone size: many
J gene: TRBJ2-1
D gene: TRBD2
V gene: TRBV5-6
CDR3 protein: CASSPASGQTLYNEQFF
CDR3 DNA: TGTGCCAGCAGCCCGGCTAGCGGGCAAACACTATACAATGAGCAGTTCTTC

clone size: few
J gene: TRBJ2-3
D gene: TRBD2
V gene: TRBV28
CDR3 protein: CASTRVSGIKGTDTQYF
CDR3 DNA: TGTGCCAGCACCCGGGTTAGCGGGATAAAGGGCACAGATACGCAGTATTTT

clone size: many
J gene: TRBJ2-7
D gene: TRBD2
V gene: TRBV7-8
CDR3 protein: CASSSIGLAGANSYEQYF
CDR3 DNA: TGTGCCAGCAGCTCGATTGGACTAGCGGGAGCAAACTCCTACGAGCAGTACTTC

clone size: few
J gene: TRBJ2-2
D gene: TRBD1
V gene: TRBV7-8
CDR3 protein: CASSGHRGHNTGELFF
CDR3 DNA: TGTGCCAGCAGCGGTCACAGGGGCCACAACACCGGGGAGCTGTTTTTT

clone size: many
J gene: TRBJ2-1
D gene: .
V gene: TRBV28
CDR3 protein: CASSLLTGTTYNEQFF
CDR3 DNA: TGTGCCAGCAGTTTATTGACGGGAACTACCTACAATGAGCAGTTCTTC

clone size: many
J gene: TRBJ2-6
D gene: .
V gene: TRBV29-1
CDR3 protein: CSVRGSGSGANVLTF
CDR3 DNA: TGCAGCGTTCGGGGGAGTGGGTCTGGGGCCAACGTCCTGACTTTC

clone size: .
J gene: TRBJ2-7
D gene: .
V gene: TRBV6-1
CDR3 protein: CASSPRAGTRGYEQYF
CDR3 DNA: TGTGCCAGCTCACCACGTGCCGGGACCCGAGGCTACGAGCAGTACTTC

clone size: few
J gene: TRBJ2-5
D gene: .
V gene: TRBV20-1
CDR3 protein: CSAISVDGTQETQYF
CDR3 DNA: TGCAGTGCTATTAGCGTCGACGGTACCCAAGAGACCCAGTACTTC

clone size: many
J gene: TRBJ2-7
D gene: .
V gene: TRBV27
CDR3 protein: CASRDLGSDEQYF
CDR3 DNA: TGTGCCAGCAGGGACCTGGGGTCGGACGAGCAGTACTTC

clone size: many
J gene: TRBJ2-7
D gene: TRBD2
V gene: TRBV5-1
CDR3 protein: CASSTTSGSGEQYF
CDR3 DNA: TGCGCCAGCAGCACCACTAGCGGGAGTGGCGAGCAGTACTTC

clone size: many
J gene: TRBJ1-1
D gene: .
V gene: TRBV5-1
CDR3 protein: CASSLLSGWGDTEAFF
CDR3 DNA: TGCGCCAGCAGCTTGTTGTCCGGGTGGGGCGATACTGAAGCTTTCTTT

clone size: .
J gene: TRBJ1-1
D gene: TRBD1
V gene: TRBV11-2
CDR3 protein: CASSPRTGETNTEAFF
CDR3 DNA: TGTGCCAGCAGCCCCCGGACAGGGGAGACGAACACTGAAGCTTTCTTT